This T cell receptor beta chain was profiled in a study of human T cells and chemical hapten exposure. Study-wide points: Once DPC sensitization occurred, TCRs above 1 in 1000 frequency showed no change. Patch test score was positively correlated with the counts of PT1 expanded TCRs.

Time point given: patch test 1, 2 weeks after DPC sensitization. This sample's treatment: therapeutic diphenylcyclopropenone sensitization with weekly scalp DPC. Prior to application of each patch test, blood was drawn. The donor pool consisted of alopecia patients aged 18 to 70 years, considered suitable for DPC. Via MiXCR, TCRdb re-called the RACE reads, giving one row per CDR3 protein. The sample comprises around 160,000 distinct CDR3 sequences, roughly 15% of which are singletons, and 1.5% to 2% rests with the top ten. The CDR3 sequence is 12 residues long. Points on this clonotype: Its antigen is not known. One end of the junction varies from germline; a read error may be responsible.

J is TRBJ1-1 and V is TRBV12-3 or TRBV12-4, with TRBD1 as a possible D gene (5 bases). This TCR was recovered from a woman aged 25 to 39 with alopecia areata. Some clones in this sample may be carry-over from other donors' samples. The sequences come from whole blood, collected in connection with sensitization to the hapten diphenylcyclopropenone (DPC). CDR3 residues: CASSLRGSIGAF. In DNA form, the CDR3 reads TGTGCCAGCAGCTTACGCGGATCGATCGGGGCCTTT.